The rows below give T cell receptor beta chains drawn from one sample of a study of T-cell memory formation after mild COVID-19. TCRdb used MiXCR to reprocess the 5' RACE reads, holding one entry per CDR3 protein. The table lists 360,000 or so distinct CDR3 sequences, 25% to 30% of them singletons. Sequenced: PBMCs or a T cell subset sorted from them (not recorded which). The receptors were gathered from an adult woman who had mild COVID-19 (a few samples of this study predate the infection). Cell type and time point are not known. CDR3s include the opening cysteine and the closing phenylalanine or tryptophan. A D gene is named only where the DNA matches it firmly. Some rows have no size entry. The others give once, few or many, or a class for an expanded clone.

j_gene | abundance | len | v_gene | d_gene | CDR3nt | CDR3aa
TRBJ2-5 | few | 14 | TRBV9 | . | TGTGCCAGCAGCAGACACAGGGGAGGGGAGACCCAGTACTTC | CASSRHRGGETQYF
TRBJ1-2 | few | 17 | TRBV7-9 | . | TGTGCCAGCAGCTTAGTCCGTGGACCAGGGGCGATTCATGGCTACACCTTC | CASSLVRGPGAIHGYTF
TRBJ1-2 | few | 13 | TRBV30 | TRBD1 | TGTGCCTGGAGTAAAGGGGGCGGCTATGGCTACACCTTC | CAWSKGGGYGYTF
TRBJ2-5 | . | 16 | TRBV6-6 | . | TGTGCCAGCCTCCCGGGGGCTAGCCTGATCCAAGAGACCCAGTACTTC | CASLPGASLIQETQYF
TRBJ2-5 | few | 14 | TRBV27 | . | TGTGCCAGCAGCCGCGGCCTAGACCGAGAGACCCAGTACTTC | CASSRGLDRETQYF
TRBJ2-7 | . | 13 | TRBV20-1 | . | TGCAGTGCTCGCGGGGCCCCTCTGAACGAGCAGTACTTC | CSARGAPLNEQYF
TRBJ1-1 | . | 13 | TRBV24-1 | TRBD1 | TGTGCCACCAGACAGGGGCCGAACACTGAAGCTTTCTTT | CATRQGPNTEAFF
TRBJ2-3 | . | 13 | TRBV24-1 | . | TGTGCCACCAGTGATGGGCACTCAGATACGCAGTATTTT | CATSDGHSDTQYF
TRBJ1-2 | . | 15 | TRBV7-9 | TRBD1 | TGTGCCAGCGGTACCCCAGGCGGGACAGGGCCCGGCTACACCTTC | CASGTPGGTGPGYTF
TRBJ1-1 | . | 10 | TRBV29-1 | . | TGCAGCGTTGGCCGACCCGAAGCTTTCTTT | CSVGRPEAFF
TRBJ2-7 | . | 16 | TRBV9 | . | TGTGCCAGCAGCGTAACCGCGAGGGGCCTTGCAACAGAGCAGTACTTC | CASSVTARGLATEQYF
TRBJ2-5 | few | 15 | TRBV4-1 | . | TGCGCCAGCGGTCCCGGACAGAGGACCGACGGGGCCCAGTACTTC | CASGPGQRTDGAQYF
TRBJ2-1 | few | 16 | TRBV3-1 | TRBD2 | TGTGCCAGCAGCCAAGGAGCGGGGGGGCCCTACAATGAGCAGTTCTTC | CASSQGAGGPYNEQFF
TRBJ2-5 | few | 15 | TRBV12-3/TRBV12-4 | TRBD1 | TGTGCCAGCAGTTGGGACAGGGCGCCTCCAGAGACCCAGTACTTC | CASSWDRAPPETQYF
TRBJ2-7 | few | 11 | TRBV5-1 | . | TGCGCCAGCAGCCCCCTCGGAGAGCAGTACTTC | CASSPLGEQYF
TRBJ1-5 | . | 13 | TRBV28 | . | TGTGCCAGCACCCGGGAAAGCAATCAGCCCCAGCATTTT | CASTRESNQPQHF
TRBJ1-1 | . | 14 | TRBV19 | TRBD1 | TGTGCCAGTAGGCCGTGGACAGGGGACACTGAAGCTTTCTTT | CASRPWTGDTEAFF
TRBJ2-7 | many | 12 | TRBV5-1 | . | TGTGCCAGCAGCTTGGACCTCTACGAGCAGTACTTC | CASSLDLYEQYF
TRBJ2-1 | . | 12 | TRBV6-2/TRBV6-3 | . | TGTGCCAGCAGTTACCCGCAGAATGAGCAGTTCTTC | CASSYPQNEQFF
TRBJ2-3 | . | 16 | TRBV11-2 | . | TGTGCCAGCAGCTTAGGGGCCAGCGGCAGCACAGATACGCAGTATTTT | CASSLGASGSTDTQYF
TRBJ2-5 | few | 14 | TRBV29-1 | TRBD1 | TGCAGCGTTGTCCCGGGACAGTACCAAGAGACCCAGTACTTC | CSVVPGQYQETQYF
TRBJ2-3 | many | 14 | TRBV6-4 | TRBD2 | TGTGCCAGCAGTCGGGAGGGCGGCGCAGATACGCAGTATTTT | CASSREGGADTQYF
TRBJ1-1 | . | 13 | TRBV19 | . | TGTGCCAGTCGTGTCGACAGGTACACTGAAGCTTTCTTT | CASRVDRYTEAFF
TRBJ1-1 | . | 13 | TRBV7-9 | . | TGTGCCAGCAGCTCCCGGACACGCTGGGAAGCTTTCTTT | CASSSRTRWEAFF
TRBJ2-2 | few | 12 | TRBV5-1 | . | TGCGCCAGCCTTACGAACACCGGGGAGCTGTTTTTT | CASLTNTGELFF
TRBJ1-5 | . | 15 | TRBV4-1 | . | TGCGCCAGCAGCCAAGACGGAAATAGCAATCAGCCCCAGCATTTT | CASSQDGNSNQPQHF
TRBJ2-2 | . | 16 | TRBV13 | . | TGTGCCAGCAGCTTTTTTAGCCGAGAATACGCCGGGGAGCTGTTTTTT | CASSFFSREYAGELFF
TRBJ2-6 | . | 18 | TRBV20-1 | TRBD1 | TGCAGTGCTGGGCTGGGACAGCTCCTACACTCTGGGGCCAACGTCCTGACTTTC | CSAGLGQLLHSGANVLTF
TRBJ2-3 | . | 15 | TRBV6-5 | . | TGTGCCAGCAGTTATATACAGGGAAGCTCAGATACGCAGTATTTT | CASSYIQGSSDTQYF
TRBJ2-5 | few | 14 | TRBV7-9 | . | TGTGCCAGCAGCCTGGCCCCAAAGGGGGAGACCCAGTACTTC | CASSLAPKGETQYF
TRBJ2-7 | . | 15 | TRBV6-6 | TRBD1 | TGTGCCAGCAGGACGACAGGGATTCACCCCTACGAGCAGTACTTC | CASRTTGIHPYEQYF
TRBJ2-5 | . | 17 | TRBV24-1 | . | TGTGCCACCAGTGACCCATTGCCGGGGCCTGAGGGAGAGACCCAGTACTTC | CATSDPLPGPEGETQYF
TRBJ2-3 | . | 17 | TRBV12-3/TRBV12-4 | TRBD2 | TGTGCCAGCCTCTTGGGCGGGGGGCCACCGACTCGGGATACGCAGTATTTT | CASLLGGGPPTRDTQYF
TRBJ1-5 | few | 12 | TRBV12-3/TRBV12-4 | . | TGTGCCAGCAGTTTGGTTAGTCAGCCCCAGCATTTT | CASSLVSQPQHF
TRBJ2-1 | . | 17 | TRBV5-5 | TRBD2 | TGTGCCAGCAGCTTCTCAGGGGTACTAGCGGGAGGCAATGAGCAGTTCTTC | CASSFSGVLAGGNEQFF
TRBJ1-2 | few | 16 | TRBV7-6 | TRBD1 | TGTGCCAGCAGCTTAAACCCCGGGACAGGGGGCGCGTTTTACACCTTC | CASSLNPGTGGAFYTF
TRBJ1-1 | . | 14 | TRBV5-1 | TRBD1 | TGCGCCAGCAGCCCCGGAGGACAGGTAACTGAAGCTTTCTTT | CASSPGGQVTEAFF
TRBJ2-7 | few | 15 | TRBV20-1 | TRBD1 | TGCAGTGCTAGAGGGGGGACAGGGCCCTTCTACGAGCAGTACTTC | CSARGGTGPFYEQYF
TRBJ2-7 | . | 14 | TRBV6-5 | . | TGTGCCAGCAGTTATTCCGACAGGACTGACGAGCAGTACTTC | CASSYSDRTDEQYF
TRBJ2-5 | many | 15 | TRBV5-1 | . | TGCGCCAGCAGCTTGGTGCGGCAAGAAAAAGAGACCCAGTACTTC | CASSLVRQEKETQYF
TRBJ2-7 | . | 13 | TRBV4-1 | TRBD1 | TGCGCCAGCAGCCGAACAGGGGCGCGGGAGCAGTACTTC | CASSRTGAREQYF
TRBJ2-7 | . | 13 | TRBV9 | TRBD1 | TGTGCCAGCAGCGCAACAGGGGTCAACGAGCAGTACTTC | CASSATGVNEQYF